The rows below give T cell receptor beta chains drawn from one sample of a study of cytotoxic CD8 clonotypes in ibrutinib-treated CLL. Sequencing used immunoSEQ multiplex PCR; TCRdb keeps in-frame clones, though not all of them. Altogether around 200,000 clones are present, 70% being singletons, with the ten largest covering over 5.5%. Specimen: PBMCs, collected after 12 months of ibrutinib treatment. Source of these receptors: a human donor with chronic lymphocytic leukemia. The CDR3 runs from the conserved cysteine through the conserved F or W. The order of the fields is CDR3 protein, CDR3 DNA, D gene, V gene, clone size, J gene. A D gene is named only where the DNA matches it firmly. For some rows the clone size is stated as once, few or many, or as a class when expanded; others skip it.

cdr3_aa: CASSSLIGTEAFF; cdr3_nt: TGTGCCAGCAGCTCCCTCATCGGGACAGAAGCTTTCTTT; d_call: -; v_call: TRBV7-3; clone_size: -; j_call: TRBJ1-1
cdr3_aa: CASSEGAGPYEKLFF; cdr3_nt: TGTGCCAGCAGTGAAGGGGCGGGGCCTTACGAAAAACTGTTTTTT; d_call: -; v_call: TRBV25-1; clone_size: -; j_call: TRBJ1-4
cdr3_aa: CASSQDQGRATEAFF; cdr3_nt: TGTGCCAGCAGCCAAGATCAAGGACGTGCGACTGAAGCTTTCTTT; d_call: -; v_call: TRBV14; clone_size: -; j_call: TRBJ1-1
cdr3_aa: CASSQDNEKRTGELFF; cdr3_nt: TGCGCCAGCAGCCAAGATAACGAGAAAAGGACCGGGGAGCTGTTTTTT; d_call: -; v_call: TRBV4-1; clone_size: -; j_call: TRBJ2-2
cdr3_aa: CASSQRTSGYNEQFF; cdr3_nt: TGCGCCAGCAGCCAACGGACTAGCGGCTACAATGAGCAGTTCTTC; d_call: TRBD2; v_call: TRBV10-2; clone_size: -; j_call: TRBJ2-1
cdr3_aa: CASSPGNYIEQFF; cdr3_nt: TGTGCCAGCTCACCGGGGAACTACATTGAGCAGTTCTTC; d_call: -; v_call: TRBV18; clone_size: -; j_call: TRBJ2-1
cdr3_aa: CASSLGVKGTGGHGNYGYTF; cdr3_nt: TGCGCCAGCAGCTTGGGTGTTAAGGGGACAGGGGGCCATGGTAACTATGGCTACACCTTC; d_call: TRBD1; v_call: TRBV5-1; clone_size: -; j_call: TRBJ1-2
cdr3_aa: CASSQDVASGYGELFF; cdr3_nt: TGCGCCAGCAGCCAAGATGTCGCTAGCGGTTACGGGGAGCTGTTTTTT; d_call: TRBD2; v_call: TRBV4-3; clone_size: -; j_call: TRBJ2-2
cdr3_aa: CASSRNRNTEAFF; cdr3_nt: TGTGCCAGCAGCCGGAACCGGAACACTGAAGCTTTCTTT; d_call: -; v_call: TRBV7-3; clone_size: -; j_call: TRBJ1-1
cdr3_aa: CASSGSGLARLETQYF; cdr3_nt: TGTGCCAGCAGCGGATCGGGACTAGCGCGTTTAGAGACCCAGTACTTC; d_call: TRBD2; v_call: TRBV9; clone_size: -; j_call: TRBJ2-5
cdr3_aa: CASSHPTNYGYTF; cdr3_nt: TGCGCCAGCAGCCACCCAACTAACTATGGCTACACCTTC; d_call: -; v_call: TRBV4-1; clone_size: -; j_call: TRBJ1-2
cdr3_aa: CASSVGPGWGYTF; cdr3_nt: TGCGCCAGCAGTGTGGGGCCGGGATGGGGCTACACCTTC; d_call: -; v_call: TRBV10-2; clone_size: -; j_call: TRBJ1-2
cdr3_aa: CASSMGLAGGPPYNEQFF; cdr3_nt: TGTGCCAGCAGCATGGGACTAGCGGGGGGGCCCCCCTACAATGAGCAGTTCTTC; d_call: TRBD2; v_call: TRBV7-9; clone_size: -; j_call: TRBJ2-1
cdr3_aa: CAWSLQGVTEAFF; cdr3_nt: TGTGCCTGGAGTTTACAGGGTGTCACTGAAGCTTTCTTT; d_call: -; v_call: TRBV30; clone_size: -; j_call: TRBJ1-1
cdr3_aa: CSARGLGTEAFF; cdr3_nt: TGCAGCGCCAGGGGTCTGGGGACTGAAGCTTTCTTT; d_call: -; v_call: TRBV29-1; clone_size: -; j_call: TRBJ1-1
cdr3_aa: CASSHPGTNGYTF; cdr3_nt: TGTGCCAGCAGTCATCCCGGGACTAATGGCTACACCTTC; d_call: -; v_call: TRBV6-5; clone_size: -; j_call: TRBJ1-2
cdr3_aa: CASRLGPPNQPQHF; cdr3_nt: TGTGCCAGCAGACTGGGCCCTCCAAATCAGCCCCAGCATTTT; d_call: -; v_call: TRBV6-1; clone_size: once; j_call: TRBJ1-5
cdr3_aa: CASSLATSGGSYEQYF; cdr3_nt: TGTGCCAGCAGCTTAGCGACTAGCGGGGGCTCCTACGAGCAGTACTTC; d_call: TRBD2; v_call: TRBV7-8; clone_size: -; j_call: TRBJ2-7
cdr3_aa: CASSYSYSKLNNEQFF; cdr3_nt: TGTGCCAGCAGTTACTCGTACTCGAAATTGAACAATGAGCAGTTCTTC; d_call: -; v_call: TRBV6-6; clone_size: many; j_call: TRBJ2-1
cdr3_aa: CASSLLNEQFF; cdr3_nt: TGTGCCAGCAGCCTGTTGAATGAGCAGTTCTTC; d_call: -; v_call: TRBV6-6; clone_size: -; j_call: TRBJ2-1
cdr3_aa: CASSESPGPPVEAFF; cdr3_nt: TGTGCCAGCAGCGAGAGTCCGGGACCGCCCGTTGAAGCTTTCTTT; d_call: -; v_call: TRBV9; clone_size: few; j_call: TRBJ1-1
cdr3_aa: CASSRDGADTQYF; cdr3_nt: TGCGCCAGCAGCAGGGACGGAGCAGATACGCAGTATTTT; d_call: -; v_call: TRBV5-1; clone_size: once; j_call: TRBJ2-3
cdr3_aa: CAISGETNYGYTF; cdr3_nt: TGTGCCATCAGCGGTGAAACTAACTATGGCTACACCTTC; d_call: -; v_call: TRBV10-3; clone_size: once; j_call: TRBJ1-2
cdr3_aa: CASRTGGSYNSPLHF; cdr3_nt: TGCGCCAGCAGGACAGGGGGCTCCTATAATTCACCCCTCCACTTT; d_call: TRBD1; v_call: TRBV5-1; clone_size: -; j_call: TRBJ1-6
cdr3_aa: CASIGPNRVREQYF; cdr3_nt: TGTGCCAGCATTGGACCAAACAGGGTACGCGAGCAGTACTTC; d_call: -; v_call: TRBV6-1; clone_size: -; j_call: TRBJ2-7
cdr3_aa: CASSQGRGNNQPQHF; cdr3_nt: TGCGCCAGCAGCCAAGGCCGGGGGAACAATCAGCCCCAGCATTTT; d_call: -; v_call: TRBV4-1; clone_size: many; j_call: TRBJ1-5
cdr3_aa: CASSQDSKRGVAEQFF; cdr3_nt: TGCGCCAGCAGCCAAGACTCGAAGCGGGGGGTTGCCGAGCAGTTCTTC; d_call: TRBD2; v_call: TRBV4-1; clone_size: -; j_call: TRBJ2-1
cdr3_aa: CAWSGRGRSYGYTF; cdr3_nt: TGTGCCTGGAGTGGTCGGGGCCGAAGCTATGGCTACACCTTC; d_call: -; v_call: TRBV30; clone_size: -; j_call: TRBJ1-2
cdr3_aa: CAWSAMDRGGEKLFF; cdr3_nt: TGTGCCTGGAGTGCAATGGACAGGGGGGGAGAAAAACTGTTTTTT; d_call: TRBD1; v_call: TRBV30; clone_size: -; j_call: TRBJ1-4
cdr3_aa: CASSPDRGGETQYF; cdr3_nt: TGTGCCAGCTCACCCGACAGGGGTGGGGAGACCCAGTACTTC; d_call: TRBD1; v_call: TRBV18; clone_size: once; j_call: TRBJ2-5
cdr3_aa: CASSPFGEDGYTF; cdr3_nt: TGCGCCAGCTCCCCGTTTGGGGAAGATGGCTACACCTTC; d_call: -; v_call: TRBV5-1; clone_size: -; j_call: TRBJ1-2
cdr3_aa: CATSRDNRGPYNEQFF; cdr3_nt: TGTGCCACCAGCAGAGATAACAGGGGGCCATACAATGAGCAGTTCTTC; d_call: TRBD1; v_call: TRBV15; clone_size: -; j_call: TRBJ2-1